The 3 T cell receptor beta chains below come from one sample, sequenced in a study of blood T cell repertoires in COVID-19. Measured with immunoSEQ multiplex PCR; TCRdb has only the in-frame clones, and not every one. Of roughly 100,000 clones in the sample, about nine tenths were seen once. Sequencing input: peripheral blood. The source of these receptors is a man aged 18-30 years with COVID-19, enrolled during active disease.

On this clone itself: A read error may account for a junction end that differs from germline. The rearrangement uses TRBV6-5 and TRBJ1-4; 9 nucleotides agree with TRBD1. CDR1 and CDR2 (germline): MNHEY, SVGAGI. This CDR3 is built from 13 residues. Here the CDR3 DNA reads TGTGCCAGCAGGGACAGGGGAAATGAAAAACTGCTTTTT. Translation gives CASRDRGNEKLLF.

The CDR3, as DNA: TGTGCCAGCAGCGTAGTCCAGGGGGGCTACAATGAGCAGTTCTTC. Encoded protein: CASSVVQGGYNEQFF. The chain joins TRBV9 to TRBJ2-1; a possible D gene is TRBD1 (7 bases). The CDR3 length is 15 residues. V lost 0 bases and J lost 3, with 10 bases in between. CDR1 SGDLS and CDR2 YYNGEE come from the germline V gene.

The chain is built from TRBV27 and TRBJ1-1, with D unclear. This CDR3 is built from 14 residues. V lost 6 bases and J lost 7, with 18 bases in between. Looked up from germline, CDR1 is MNHEY and CDR2 is SMNVEV (reference sequence). The CDR3 DNA reads as TGTGCCAGCAGCCTCTCGGGGAGAGTTGGTGAAGCTTTCTTT. This sequence encodes CASSLSGRVGEAFF.